The clone carrying this T cell receptor (beta chain) has a handful of counts. Its antigen is unknown. The sample originates from a study of cytomegalovirus exposure and HLA in healthy donors. The study's findings and limits: There were 150 to 200 TCR beta chains listed as cytomegalovirus-associated. Many donors shared some public TCRs, even though most TCR sequences were rare.

CDR1 and CDR2 (germline): PRHDT, FYEKMQ (reference sequence). The CDR3 totals 14 residues. J gave up 5 bases and V 5 bases, and 5 bases lay outside the gene matches. Only in-frame clones appear in the TCRdb table, and some are missing; sequencing was by immunoSEQ multiplex PCR. Of roughly 77,000 clones listed, 85% to 95% are singletons. The sequence was collected from a woman aged 18 to 35 in good health and CMV-seronegative. The gene calls are TRBV13 and TRBJ1-4, with 7 bases identical to TRBD1. Sequencing was performed on PBMCs. CDR3 amino acids: CASSLRQGNEKLFF. In DNA, the CDR3 is TGTGCCAGCAGCCTTCGACAGGGCAATGAAAAACTGTTTTTT.